What follows are 15 T cell receptor beta chains derived from one specimen sequenced in a study of PD-1 blockade in classical Hodgkin lymphoma. Patients all relapsed after autologous stem cell transplantation, and there was variation in brentuximab vedotin exposure. Assay used: immunoSEQ multiplex PCR; TCRdb lists only in-frame clones, some missing. The sample carries more than 13,000 clones, approximately 78% recorded once. The sequenced sample was peripheral blood mononuclear cells (PBMCs), obtained before the second cycle of nivolumab. The origin of the receptors is a human donor with classical Hodgkin lymphoma.

Judged by abundance, this clone is medium-sized (0.01 to 0.1%). CDR3 bases: TGTGCCACCAGCAGTGGTACAGGGGATGCCGCAATTAGCAATCAGCCCCAGCATTTT. This gives the protein CATSSGTGDAAISNQPQHF. The chain is built from TRBV15 and TRBJ1-5, with 7 nucleotides matching TRBD1. V lost 3 bases to trimming and J lost 0 bases; unmatched junction nucleotides: 14. The CDR3 is made up of 19 amino acids. Looked up from germline, CDR1 is LNHNV and CDR2 is YYDKDF (reference sequence).

This chain links TRBV7-2 with TRBJ2-7, with 10 bases matching TRBD1. The CDR3 has 15 amino acids. The V and J ends lost 5 bases and 2 bases, in that order; junction bases with no gene match: 6. Germline V gives CDR1 SGHTA, CDR2 FQGNSA. The CDR3 sequence: CASSPGQGIAYEQYF. In DNA form, the CDR3 reads TGTGCCAGCAGCCCGGGACAGGGGATCGCCTACGAGCAGTACTTC.

The V call is TRBV18, the J call TRBJ2-5, with TRBD2 matching 8 bases. This CDR3 is 13 amino acids long. Trimming at V came to 2 bases and at J to 4 bases, leaving 0 bases not matched to a gene. The germline gives CDR1 KGHSH, CDR2 LQKENI. The CDR3 loop is CASSPGLAETQYF. For the CDR3, the DNA is TGTGCCAGCTCACCAGGACTAGCAGAGACCCAGTACTTC.

This clone was seen a single time. The V call is TRBV7-2, the J call TRBJ1-5; 8 nucleotides match TRBD1. The CDR3 totals 14 residues. The V gene end was trimmed by 5 bases and the J gene end by 6 bases; junction bases not matched to a gene: 6. The germline gives CDR1 SGHTA, CDR2 FQGNSA. CDR3 amino acids: CASSQQGVGQPQHF. The CDR3 region has the DNA TGTGCCAGCAGCCAACAGGGGGTAGGTCAGCCCCAGCATTTT.

CDR3 DNA sequence: TGTGCCAGCAGCTTAGAATGGGGCGGAGCCACAGATACGCAGTATTTT. Amino acid sequence: CASSLEWGGATDTQYF. The rearrangement uses TRBV7-2 and TRBJ2-3; D may be TRBD1 (5 bases). The CDR3 runs to 16 residues. Germline lookup yields CDR1 SGHTA and CDR2 FQGNSA. The germline V and J ends were trimmed by 1 base and 2 bases, with 13 bases remaining between them.

This clone was detected only a few times. The chain is built from TRBV5-1 and TRBJ2-3; D gene unclear. The germline CDR1 and CDR2 sequences are SGHRS and YFSETQ. The CDR3 loop spans 16 amino acids. Trimming stripped 1 base from V and 3 bases from J, with 15 bases between. CDR3 bases: TGCGCCAGCAGCTTGTCCGCAGCTTGGGCAACAGATACGCAGTATTTT. Protein product: CASSLSAAWATDTQYF.

This chain links TRBV27 with TRBJ2-3; 10 bases fit TRBD1. The V gene's germline CDR1 is MNHEY and CDR2 SMNVEV (reference sequence). The CDR3 loop spans 17 amino acids. Trimming took 1 base from V and 2 from J; bases not matched to a gene: 6. The CDR3 loop reads CASSLLRTGGLTDTQYF. The DNA for the CDR3 is TGTGCCAGCAGTTTATTGAGGACAGGGGGGCTCACAGATACGCAGTATTTT.

The chain is built from TRBV11-1 and TRBJ1-2, with 7 nucleotides matching TRBD1. V dropped 4 bases and J dropped 6; count of bases not matched to a gene: 11. This CDR3 has 15 amino acids. Germline lookup yields CDR1 SGHAT and CDR2 FQDESV (reference sequence). Written as DNA, the CDR3 is TGTGCCAGCAGCTACTCCGGGACAGTGAAGGATGGCTACACCTTC. Residues: CASSYSGTVKDGYTF.

The rearrangement links TRBV5-1 to TRBJ1-2; D gene uncertain. The V end lost 0 bases, the J end lost 0 bases, and 12 bases lay between the germline ends. CDR1 and CDR2 from the germline V gene are SGHRS and YFSETQ. CDR3 size: 16 residues. The CDR3 is CASSLASAATNYGYTF. In DNA form, the CDR3 reads TGCGCCAGCAGCTTGGCCTCGGCCGCCACTAACTATGGCTACACCTTC.

This chain connects TRBV6-6 to TRBJ2-5, with TRBD1 matching 8 bases. The ends lost 2 bases at V and 4 bases at J; junction bases unmatched: 3. Looked up from germline, CDR1 is MNHNY and CDR2 is SVGAGI (reference sequence). The CDR3 is 14 amino acids. CDR3: CASSYQGAGETQYF. CDR3 coding DNA: TGTGCCAGCAGTTACCAGGGGGCCGGAGAGACCCAGTACTTC.

This sequence joins TRBV5-1 and TRBJ2-7; 7 positions agree with TRBD1. Looked up from germline, CDR1 is SGHRS and CDR2 is YFSETQ. Trimming cost V 4 bases and J 2 bases; bases outside gene matches: 3. This CDR3 spans 13 amino acids. The CDR3 DNA sequence: TGCGCCAGCAGCCCCACAGGGGCCTACGAGCAGTACTTC. Its translation: CASSPTGAYEQYF.

This rearrangement joins TRBV9 to TRBJ1-1; possibly TRBD1 for D (5 bases). The V end was cut by 0 bases, the J end by 5 bases, with 17 bases between. This CDR3 contains 16 residues. CDR1 is SGDLS, CDR2 YYNGEE, per germline. Here the CDR3 reads CASSVGGRGRRTEAFF. DNA for the CDR3: TGTGCCAGCAGCGTAGGGGGTAGGGGTAGGAGGACTGAAGCTTTCTTT. The complete variable domain, with remaining parts taken from reference TRBV9 and TRBJ1-1, reads DSGVTQTPKHLITATGQRVTLRCSPRSGDLSVYWYQQSLDQGLQFLIQYYNGEERAKGNILERFSAQQFPDLHSELNLSSLELGDSALYFCASSVGGRGRRTEAFFGQGTRLTVV.

The chain is built from TRBV19 and TRBJ2-5; TRBD2 agrees at 7 bases. The CDR3 length is 14 residues. The V and J ends lost 5 bases and 3 bases, in that order; junction bases with no gene match: 6. From germline, CDR1 is LNHDA and CDR2 SQIVND (reference sequence). In nucleotides, the CDR3 is TGTGCCAGTAGTGCATTCGGACTAGAAGAGACCCAGTACTTC. Encoded protein: CASSAFGLEETQYF.

The rearrangement links TRBV4-1 to TRBJ1-5, with D tentatively TRBD1 (5 bases). Germline V lookup: CDR1 MGHRA, CDR2 YSYEKL. V lost 5 bases to trimming and J lost 3 bases, with 14 bases between them. The CDR3 runs to 15 residues. The CDR3 DNA sequence: TGCGCCAGCAGCTCTCTGGGGCAGGTCAATCAGCCCCAGCATTTT. Translation gives CASSSLGQVNQPQHF.

The rearrangement uses TRBV29-1 and TRBJ2-7; 7 positions match TRBD1. V gave up 3 bases and J gave up 3 bases; unmatched junction bases: 8. The CDR3 has 14 residues. Per the germline V gene, CDR1 is SQVTM and CDR2 is ANQGSEA. The CDR3 here is CSVDTTGVGYEQYF. For the CDR3, the DNA is TGCAGCGTTGATACTACAGGGGTCGGCTACGAGCAGTACTTC.